The clone carrying this T cell receptor (beta chain) came up a few times. The source of the sample is a study of T-cell reconstitution after alpha-beta-depleted transplantation in children. Unique molecular identifiers featured in how the TCRbeta library was prepared. TCRdb itself ran the PCR reads through MiXCR, one entry per CDR3 protein. The sample includes 250,000 to 300,000 distinct CDR3 sequences, 10% of them seen just once. This material consisted of PBMCs, taken before TCRalphabeta/CD19-depleted stem cell transplant. This sequence was found in a boy younger than two with acute myeloid leukemia, due to receive a stem cell transplant.

The CDR3 nucleotides are TGCAGCGTTGACTTTCTCCAGGGGACAGCTAACTATGGCTACACCTTC. It specifies CSVDFLQGTANYGYTF. The genes are TRBV29-1 and TRBJ1-2, with TRBD1 matching 7 bases. V shed 3 bases, J shed 0 bases, and the junction held 10 bases outside the gene matches. The CDR3 runs to 16 residues. The germline V gene has CDR1 SQVTM and CDR2 ANQGSEA.